This entry describes one T cell receptor (beta chain). Followed over time, Seattle patients had been enrolled while infection was active. Trimming removed 3 bases from V and 7 bases from J; junction bases left unmatched: 11. CDR1 is DFQATT, CDR2 SNEGSKA, per germline (reference sequence). This CDR3 has 15 amino acids. This sample was included in a study of blood T cell repertoires in COVID-19. Study details: COVID-19 samples, acute and convalescent, were from the United States, Italy and Spain. From T cells, B-cell-depleted T cells, or PBMCs came the material, which was cDNA or gDNA.

The authors' processing: Amplification with reference gene primers provided the estimates of nucleated cell counts. TCRdb keeps only in-frame clones here, not all; method: immunoSEQ multiplex PCR. The V and J calls and the clone size are those of that table, but D and trimming were determined from the DNA. The sample holds 150,000 to 170,000 clones, roughly 85% seen once. The sequenced material came from peripheral blood. The chain is built from TRBV20-1 and TRBJ1-4; TRBD1 matches at 7 bases. The sequence was collected from a woman in her fifties or sixties with COVID-19, enrolled during active disease. CDR3 sequence (DNA): TGCAGTGCTAGTTTGACAGGGACGAGGGGTGAAAAACTGTTTTTT. Amino acid sequence: CSASLTGTRGEKLFF.